The 7 T cell receptor beta chains below were found in one sample sequenced in a study of T cell repertoires in cytomegalovirus infection. TCRdb re-called the reads with MiXCR, one entry per CDR3 protein. This table has 71,000 or so distinct CDR3 sequences, about 20% appearing once. Their specific antigens are unknown. The specimen comprised CD8+ T cells from cultured PBMCs, sampled from culture after CMV antigen stimulation. These receptor sequences come from a human donor in good health (CMV status not recorded). Some clones in this sample may be carry-over from other donors' samples.

This rearrangement joins TRBV7-8 to TRBJ1-5; possible D gene TRBD1, 5 bases. Trimming stripped 5 bases from V and 2 bases from J, with 25 bases between. CDR3 length: 19 residues. CDR1 and CDR2 from the germline V gene are SGHVS and FQNEAQ. CDR3 in DNA: TGTGCCAGCAGCGGGGTGACGGGGCCGGGTAGCTACCGCAATCAGCCCCAGCATTTT. As protein: CASSGVTGPGSYRNQPQHF.

This sequence joins TRBV6-8 and TRBJ1-6; D not resolved. V shed 0 bases and J shed 9 bases, with 12 bases lying between them. The V gene's germline CDR1 is MNHGY and CDR2 SAAAGT. The CDR3 is made up of 15 amino acids. The CDR3 sequence is CASSYSRITGSPLHF. DNA of the CDR3: TGTGCCAGCAGTTACTCAAGAATCACGGGTTCACCCCTCCACTTT.

The chain links TRBV6-5 to TRBJ1-2; a possible D gene is TRBD1 (5 bases). Germline-derived CDR1 and CDR2 are MNHEY and SVGAGI. The V end was cut by 6 bases, the J end by 6 bases, with 20 bases between. This CDR3 has 15 amino acids. CDR3 protein: CASSPATVLFDGYTF. The CDR3 coding sequence is TGTGCCAGCAGCCCCGCGACAGTGCTTTTCGATGGCTACACCTTC.

The V gene is TRBV27, the J gene TRBJ2-7; D unresolved. The CDR3 spans 11 residues. Germline V gene data show CDR1 as MNHEY and CDR2 as SMNVEV (reference sequence). Deletions cut 3 bases from V and 5 bases from J, with 5 bases between. The CDR3 protein is CASSFRNEQYF. The CDR3 DNA is TGTGCCAGCAGTTTCCGGAACGAGCAGTACTTC.

This rearrangement joins TRBV7-2 to TRBJ2-5, with no clear D. The length of the CDR3 is 14 residues. V shed 5 bases and J shed 5 bases, with 15 bases lying between them. Germline V gene lookup returns CDR1 SGHTA and CDR2 FQGNSA. DNA of the CDR3: TGTGCCAGCAGCCCCGTCGGAAAAGCGGAGACCCAGTACTTC. Encoded protein: CASSPVGKAETQYF.

The rearrangement links TRBV28 to TRBJ1-1; 9 bases agree with TRBD1. V shed 5 bases and J 4 bases; nucleotides not matched to a gene: 8. This CDR3 is built from 15 residues. Germline assignment: CDR1 MDHEN and CDR2 SYDVKM. The CDR3 sequence is CASSLTGGAGTEAFF. The CDR3 DNA is TGTGCCAGCAGTCTAACAGGGGGCGCGGGCACTGAAGCTTTCTTT.

V gene TRBV12-3 or TRBV12-4 combines with J gene TRBJ1-4; D is uncertain. V lost 7 bases to trimming and J lost 0 bases, with 9 bases between them. This CDR3 has 14 residues. CDR3 DNA: TGTGCCAGCACTTCAGATGCAACTAATGAAAAACTGTTTTTT. Its translation: CASTSDATNEKLFF.